The clone carrying this T cell receptor (beta chain) has a count of ten or more. Using its own MiXCR run on the reads, TCRdb lists one record per CDR3 protein. The repertoire includes 200,000 to 300,000 distinct CDR3 sequences, roughly 15% of them detected once, and about 8.7% sits in the top ten. The data are from a study of T cell repertoires in cytomegalovirus infection. This CDR3 contains 14 residues. CDR1 and CDR2 (germline): SGHTA, FQGNSA. J was trimmed by 3 bases and V by 5 bases; bases with no gene match: 4. The chain carries TRBV7-2 and TRBJ1-5, with TRBD1 matching over 7 bases. The sample taken for sequencing was PBMCs. The receptor was isolated from a human donor in good health (CMV status not recorded). Some clones in this sample may be carry-over from other donors' samples. In DNA, the CDR3 is TGTGCCAGCAGCCTGGACAGGACCAATCAGCCCCAGCATTTT. This codes for CASSLDRTNQPQHF.